Below, 28 T cell receptor beta chains from the same sample are listed, as sequenced in a study of T cells after yellow fever vaccination. MiXCR was run by TCRdb on the 5' RACE reads, yielding one entry per CDR3 protein. The data contain 250,000 to 400,000 distinct CDR3 sequences, around 4.5% of them seen just once; the ten biggest clones take up roughly a fifth. The specimen comprised PBMCs, sampled 15 days after the yellow fever booster vaccination. Receptors were obtained from a young man who received the YFV17D yellow fever vaccine.

This sequence joins TRBV15 and TRBJ2-2; D may be TRBD2 (6 bases). V was cut by 2 bases and J by 6 bases, with 22 bases left in between. CDR1 and CDR2 (germline): LNHNV, YYDKDF (reference sequence). The CDR3 has 18 residues. The CDR3 here is CATSRFPGLTLQPGELFF. The DNA for the CDR3 is TGTGCCACCAGCAGATTCCCGGGACTGACGCTGCAACCCGGGGAGCTGTTTTTT.

This clonotype has a handful of counts. This rearrangement joins TRBV12-3 or TRBV12-4 to TRBJ1-6; a weak D match, TRBD1 (5 bases). V lost 11 bases and J lost 9, with 20 bases in between. The CDR3 spans 14 residues. For the CDR3, the DNA is TGTGCCCCCCACGAACGGGGGAAAGGTTCACCCCTCCACTTT. Its translation: CAPHERGKGSPLHF.

This clonotype showed up many times. The V and J genes are TRBV7-9 and TRBJ1-2, with D uncertain. This CDR3 has 13 amino acids. Germline CDR1 and CDR2: SEHNR and FQNEAQ (reference sequence). V lost 3 bases, J lost 8 bases, and 13 bases lay in between. CDR3 in amino acids: CASSFEVTNGYTF. CDR3 bases: TGTGCCAGCAGCTTCGAGGTCACGAACGGCTACACCTTC. Filled out from reference TRBV7-9 and TRBJ1-2, the complete variable domain reads DTGVSQNPRHKITKRGQNVTFRCDPISEHNRLYWYRQTLGQGPEFLTYFQNEAQLEKSRLLSDRFSAERPKGSFSTLEIQRTEQGDSAMYLCASSFEVTNGYTFGSGTRLTVV.

This clonotype has more than one count but fewer than ten. This sequence joins TRBV15 and TRBJ1-6; maybe TRBD1 (6 bases). The CDR3 is 15 amino acids. The germline V and J ends were trimmed by 0 bases and 10 bases, with 13 bases remaining between them. Germline V gene sequence: CDR1 LNHNV, CDR2 YYDKDF (reference sequence). The DNA for the CDR3 is TGTGCCACCAGCAGAGATATCGGGGGCGGGTCACCCCTCCACTTT. This sequence encodes CATSRDIGGGSPLHF.

CDR3 sequence (DNA): TGTGCCAGCAGTTTTAATACGCCTATGAACACTGAAGCTTTCTTT. Amino acid sequence: CASSFNTPMNTEAFF. J is TRBJ1-1 and V is TRBV12-3 or TRBV12-4; D is unclear. Between the trimmed V and J ends, which lost 3 bases and 0 bases, there was a span of 11 bases. This CDR3 comprises 15 residues.

The sample holds a few counts of this clonotype. The gene calls are TRBV5-1 and TRBJ1-1; no firm D call. There are 14 residues in the CDR3. Trimming cost V 1 base and J 2 bases, with 9 bases left between them. Germline-derived CDR1 and CDR2 are SGHRS and YFSETQ. For the CDR3, the DNA is TGCGCCAGCAGCTTGATTCCCGATAACACTGAAGCTTTCTTT. Translating gives CASSLIPDNTEAFF.

This clonotype was picked up a small number of times. The rearrangement links TRBV5-1 to TRBJ2-5, with 13 bases that match TRBD2. Germline trimming cut 5 bases from V and 5 bases from J; bases unmatched to any gene: 6. Germline V gene data show CDR1 as SGHRS and CDR2 as YFSETQ. The CDR3 length is 15 residues. This CDR3 reads CASRVLAGGPETQYF. As DNA, the CDR3 is TGCGCCAGCAGGGTACTAGCGGGGGGGCCCGAGACCCAGTACTTC.

This clonotype was found a few times. The chain has TRBV5-1 and TRBJ2-1; no clear D gene. Trimming shortened V by 2 bases and J by 2 bases, and 11 bases separated the two germline ends. The CDR3 sequence is 15 residues long. Germline lookup yields CDR1 SGHRS and CDR2 YFSETQ. The CDR3: CASSFAVLAYNEQFF. CDR3 DNA sequence: TGCGCCAGCAGCTTTGCGGTGTTGGCCTACAATGAGCAGTTCTTC.

This clonotype came up many times. V usage is TRBV6-6 and J usage is TRBJ2-5; 13 nucleotides match TRBD2. Germline CDR1 MNHNY, CDR2 SVGAGI (reference sequence). J was trimmed by 5 bases and V by 8 bases; bases with no gene match: 2. The CDR3 contains 13 residues. CDR3 bases: TGTGCCAGCGGACTAGCGGGGGCCGAGACCCAGTACTTC. Its translation is CASGLAGAETQYF.

This clonotype was found many times. V gene TRBV12-3 or TRBV12-4 combines with J gene TRBJ1-1; D gene ambiguous. This CDR3 has 14 amino acids. V was cut by 2 bases and J by 0 bases, with 7 bases left in between. CDR3 residues: CASSLRVLNTEAFF. The CDR3 nucleotides are TGTGCCAGCAGTTTAAGGGTCTTGAACACTGAAGCTTTCTTT.

This clonotype has a handful of counts. The chain recombines TRBV10-3 with TRBJ1-6; D perhaps matches TRBD1 (6 bases). V dropped 6 bases and J dropped 10 bases, with 10 bases sitting between them. This CDR3 region has 12 residues. Germline-derived CDR1 and CDR2 are ENHRY and SYGVKD. This CDR3 reads CAIRQQGSPLHF. Written as DNA, the CDR3 is TGTGCCATCAGGCAACAGGGCTCACCCCTCCACTTT.

This clonotype appeared a few times. This chain joins TRBV5-6 and TRBJ1-1, with a weak D call TRBD1 (5 bases). The germline V gene encodes CDR1 SGHDT and CDR2 YYEEEE. CDR3 length equals 12 residues. With 0 bases removed from V and 11 bases from J, the gap between germline ends came to 11 bases. CDR3 coding DNA: TGTGCCAGCAGCTTGGGGGGGACTATTGCTTTCTTT. Translating it yields CASSLGGTIAFF. Combining the CDR3 with reference TRBV5-6 and TRBJ1-1 gives the whole variable domain DAGVTQSPTHLIKTRGQQVTLRCSPKSGHDTVSWYQQALGQGPQFIFQYYEEEERQRGNFPDRFSGHQFPNYSSELNVNALLLGDSALYLCASSLGGTIAFFGQGTRLTVV.

This clonotype has just a few counts. The CDR3 is CSARVPWNLLDSHGYTF. The DNA of the CDR3 is TGCAGTGCTAGAGTCCCGTGGAATCTTTTGGACTCCCATGGCTACACCTTC. The chain is built from TRBV20-1 and TRBJ1-2; D gene unclear. V was shortened by 1 base and J by 6 bases, with 24 bases between the two germline ends. Germline V gene lookup returns CDR1 DFQATT and CDR2 SNEGSKA (reference sequence). CDR3 length equals 17 residues.

This clonotype showed up many times. V usage is TRBV7-8 and J usage is TRBJ1-6; no reliable D call. This CDR3 is built from 13 residues. The V end was cut by 5 bases, the J end by 8 bases, with 10 bases between. Germline loops: CDR1 SGHVS, CDR2 FQNEAQ. The CDR3 spells CASSVDTHSPLHF. The CDR3 nucleotides read TGTGCCAGCAGCGTCGACACACATTCACCCCTCCACTTT.

This clonotype occurred a few times. The chain uses TRBV29-1 and TRBJ2-3; D tentatively fits TRBD1 or TRBD2 (6 bases each). Germline assignment: CDR1 SQVTM and CDR2 ANQGSEA. CDR3 length: 14 amino acids. V was trimmed by 2 bases and J by 4 bases, leaving 13 bases between them. The DNA of the CDR3 is TGCAGCGTTGAATTTCCGGGGGCGGCAGATACGCAGTATTTT. This gives the protein CSVEFPGAADTQYF.

Written as DNA, the CDR3 is TGCGCCAGCAGCTTGCTAGGACTAACAGCCAAAAACATTCAGTACTTC. Translating it yields CASSLLGLTAKNIQYF. This sequence joins TRBV5-1 and TRBJ2-4, with D maybe TRBD2 (6 bases). CDR1 SGHRS and CDR2 YFSETQ come from the germline V gene. V was shortened by 1 base and J by 0 bases, with 11 bases between the two germline ends. The CDR3 totals 16 residues.

This clonotype was seen only a few times. The rearrangement joins TRBV11-3 to TRBJ2-3, with 12 bases fitting TRBD1. Germline V gene lookup returns CDR1 SGHNT and CDR2 YENEEA. V trimming: 5 bases; J trimming: 7 bases; junction bases outside the gene matches: 10. The length of the CDR3 is 16 residues. The CDR3 DNA is TGTGCCAGCAGCCCATCCGGGACAGGGGGCCGTAATACGCAGTATTTT. Residues: CASSPSGTGGRNTQYF.

The genes are TRBV6-2 or TRBV6-3 and TRBJ2-2; 7 bases are shared with TRBD1. With V trimmed by 5 bases and J by 1 base, 4 bases remained unmatched. CDR1 is MNHEY and CDR2 is SVGEGT in the germline V gene. The CDR3 contains 15 residues. CDR3 region: CASSKYRGNTGELFF. DNA for the CDR3: TGTGCCAGCAGTAAATACAGGGGGAACACCGGGGAGCTGTTTTTT.

The chain couples TRBV29-1 to TRBJ2-5; 8 bases agree with TRBD2. The germline V gene encodes CDR1 SQVTM and CDR2 ANQGSEA. V was pared by 7 bases and J by 1 base, with 2 bases of the junction left unmatched. CDR3 length equals 12 residues. For the CDR3, the DNA is TGCAGCGCCGGGGGGGCCCAAGAGACCCAGTACTTC. It specifies CSAGGAQETQYF.

At least ten counts were recorded for this clonotype. The junction does not match germline at one end; this may be a read error. The rearrangement uses TRBV20-1 and TRBJ1-1, with D unresolved. Germline CDR1 DFQATT, CDR2 SNEGSKA (reference sequence). This CDR3 region has 10 residues. The CDR3 spells CSARNSEAFF. The CDR3 nucleotides read TGCAGTGCTAGAAACAGTGAAGCTTTCTTT.

The rearrangement joins TRBV2 to TRBJ2-2; possible D gene TRBD1, 6 bases. V lost 4 bases and J 1 base, leaving 10 bases between the germline ends. In germline, CDR1 is SNHLY, CDR2 FYNNEI. The length of the CDR3 is 15 residues. The DNA for the CDR3 is TGTGCCAGCAGTGGACAGGTTCTGAACACCGGGGAGCTGTTTTTT. Protein product: CASSGQVLNTGELFF.

This clonotype was observed many times. CDR3 nucleotide sequence: TGTGCCAGCAGCCCGTGGTCCGGGGAAAACATTCAGTACTTC. Protein sequence: CASSPWSGENIQYF. The rearrangement uses TRBV28 and TRBJ2-4; a possible D gene is TRBD2 (5 bases). Germline lookup yields CDR1 MDHEN and CDR2 SYDVKM. The CDR3 loop spans 14 amino acids. V lost 6 bases to trimming and J lost 5 bases, with 14 bases between them.

This clonotype was seen repeatedly, ten times or more. This chain links TRBV4-3 with TRBJ1-1; D ambiguous. Germline CDR1 is LGHNA and CDR2 is YSLEER. The CDR3 length is 15 residues. V shed 0 bases and J shed 1 base, with 9 bases lying between them. The CDR3 loop reads CASSQEGPANTEAFF. The CDR3 DNA follows: TGCGCCAGCAGCCAAGAAGGACCGGCGAACACTGAAGCTTTCTTT.

This clonotype occurred many times. J is TRBJ2-5 and V is TRBV7-2, with 7 nucleotides matching TRBD2. Germline CDR1 and CDR2: SGHTA and FQGNSA. The CDR3 length is 11 residues. J lost 14 bases, V lost 6 bases, and 9 bases had no gene match. The CDR3 bases are TGTGCCAGCAGTCTTGGGGGGGTTGGATACTTC. It encodes CASSLGGVGYF.

The sample holds a few counts of this clonotype. V and J are TRBV21-1 and TRBJ2-7; whether TRBD1, the table's D call, matches the DNA was not checked. TRBV21-1 is annotated as a pseudogene. The length of the CDR3 is 13 residues. CDR3 loop: CASSDRGRGEQYF. Here the CDR3 DNA reads TGTGCCAGCTCTGACAGGGGGCGCGGCGAGCAGTACTTC.

J is TRBJ2-2 and V is TRBV15; 10 bases match TRBD2. The J segment lost 7 bases and the V segment lost 5 bases, leaving 7 bases of the junction unmatched. Germline V lookup: CDR1 LNHNV, CDR2 YYDKDF (reference sequence). The CDR3 is 15 amino acids. In DNA, the CDR3 is TGTGCCACCAGCCGGGGACTAGCGAGAATCGGGGAGCTGTTTTTT. It encodes CATSRGLARIGELFF. Full variable domain (outside the CDR3, taken from reference TRBV15 and TRBJ2-2): DAMVIQNPRYQVTQFGKPVTLSCSQTLNHNVMYWYQQKSSQAPKLLFHYYDKDFNNEADTPDNFQSRRPNTSFCFLDIRSPGLGDTAMYLCATSRGLARIGELFFGEGSRLTVL.

The V gene is TRBV5-5, the J gene TRBJ2-5, with D tentatively TRBD2 (5 bases). The CDR3 is 13 residues long. Per the germline V gene, CDR1 is SGHKS and CDR2 is YYEKEE (reference sequence). Trimming shortened V by 1 base and J by 3 bases, and 7 bases separated the two germline ends. The CDR3 coding sequence is TGTGCCAGCAGCTTGCCGGGAAAAGAGACCCAGTACTTC. It yields the protein CASSLPGKETQYF.

This clonotype was found a few times. The V gene is TRBV10-3, the J gene TRBJ2-1; D unclear. Germline-derived CDR1 and CDR2 are ENHRY and SYGVKD. The CDR3 has 11 residues. Between the trimmed V and J ends, which lost 5 bases and 5 bases, there was a span of 4 bases. This CDR3 is CAISQNNEQFF. The CDR3 nucleotides are TGTGCCATCAGTCAAAACAATGAGCAGTTCTTC.